This T cell receptor beta chain appears in the sequencing data of a study of blood T cell repertoires in COVID-19. On the study more broadly: Sites across the United States, Italy and Spain contributed samples from acute and convalescent COVID-19.

Seattle enrolled patients during active infection and tracked them longitudinally. V shed 4 bases, J shed 1 base, and the junction held 11 bases outside the gene matches. Germline V gene data show CDR1 as ENHRY and CDR2 as SYGVKD. This CDR3 has 17 amino acids. The protocol was immunoSEQ multiplex PCR, while the TCRdb copy is restricted to in-frame clones and leaves out a portion. Of 95,000 to 150,000 clones in the sample, around 81% are singletons; the top ten hold 17%. Sample: peripheral blood. The clonotype was recovered from a man younger than 40 with COVID-19, enrolled during active disease. The V and J genes are TRBV10-3 and TRBJ1-1, with TRBD1 matching over 8 bases. CDR3 DNA: TGTGCCATCAGTGTAGGACTGGGACAGGCGAGGAACACTGAAGCTTTCTTT. It codes for CAISVGLGQARNTEAFF.